The rows below give T cell receptor beta chains drawn from one sample of a study of cytomegalovirus exposure and HLA in healthy donors. The table came from immunoSEQ multiplex PCR; TCRdb's copy has only in-frame clones and leaves some out. This table holds around 400,000 clones, 75% to 90% found once. The material sequenced was PBMCs. The source of these receptors is a young woman in good health and CMV-seronegative. Both conserved end residues are trimmed from each CDR3.

CDR3 protein	V gene	J gene
SVGTPNSAEAF	TRBV29-1	TRBJ1-1
ASSENRAAGNQPQH	TRBV7-6	TRBJ1-5
ASSPPGASTDTQY	TRBV18	TRBJ2-3
ASSEFNYGTGAYEQY	TRBV25-1	TRBJ2-7
ASRSQGGEQY	TRBV27	TRBJ2-7
ASSSGTSGTYEQY	TRBV5-4	TRBJ2-7
ASSLSRSLAGGPNEQF	TRBV27	TRBJ2-1
ASSLGSSGNTDTQY	TRBV5-8	TRBJ2-3
ASSLDLGRQGLYEQY	TRBV11-2	TRBJ2-7
ASSSTDRGDLYGYT	TRBV27	TRBJ1-2
ASSLNSNTGELF	TRBV5-1	TRBJ2-2
ASSFRRPFDMNTEAF	TRBV5-1	TRBJ1-1
ASSRQVSYNEQF	TRBV28	TRBJ2-1
ASSPIVAGWVNIQY	TRBV2	TRBJ2-4
ASSGGQTNYGYT	TRBV28	TRBJ1-2
ASRVNRRTYEQY	TRBV28	TRBJ2-7
ASRWTGVNYGYT	TRBV28	TRBJ1-2
ASSAPRGGHHSGANVLT	TRBV6-1	TRBJ2-6
ASSYLGQGDGGIQY	TRBV6-5	TRBJ2-4
ASSVTGTGYEQY	TRBV27	TRBJ2-7
ASSFDQGGNTEAF	TRBV27	TRBJ1-1
ASSLGTGWRYEQY	TRBV27	TRBJ2-7
ASSLTGFRQPQH	TRBV14	TRBJ1-5
ATSRGGKLFQETQY	TRBV15	TRBJ2-5
ASSHGVLSTDTQY	TRBV4-1	TRBJ2-3
ASSSILAGPDTQY	TRBV5-1	TRBJ2-3
ASSSIGRTRRGYEQY	TRBV4-1	TRBJ2-7
ASSLTSGTDTQY	TRBV6-1	TRBJ2-3
ASSPTGTVSYEQY	TRBV9	TRBJ2-7
ASSMVPGQGSVEN	TRBV19	TRBJ1-5